The 6 T cell receptor beta chains listed next were all sequenced from one sample in a study of blood T cell repertoires in COVID-19. Generated by immunoSEQ multiplex PCR, the TCRdb table keeps only in-frame clones and is missing some. The sample has a few hundred thousand clones; around 88% are singletons. Sequencing was done on a sample of PBMCs or T cells enriched from blood (not recorded which). All receptors derive from a woman between 40 and 55 years old with acute COVID-19.

The J gene is TRBJ2-5, the V gene TRBV7-9; 10 positions match TRBD2. The germline gives CDR1 SEHNR, CDR2 FQNEAQ (reference sequence). The CDR3 is made up of 17 amino acids. With V trimmed by 8 bases and J by 5 bases, 17 bases remained unmatched. CDR3 sequence: CASGRRAGGPPRETQYF. DNA for the CDR3: TGTGCCAGCGGCCGTAGAGCGGGGGGGCCCCCGCGGGAGACCCAGTACTTC.

The V and J genes are TRBV19 and TRBJ2-3; 9 bases map to TRBD1. V was clipped by 7 bases and J by 2 bases; unmatched bases: 4. From germline, CDR1 is LNHDA and CDR2 SQIVND (reference sequence). The CDR3 contains 14 residues. The CDR3, as DNA: TGTGCCAGTACCCGGACAGGGGCCACAGATACGCAGTATTTT. Protein: CASTRTGATDTQYF.

CDR3 bases: TGTGCCAGCAGTCTCGGGACAGGGAACTATGGCTACACCTTC. Its translation: CASSLGTGNYGYTF. This rearrangement joins TRBV6-2 or TRBV6-3 to TRBJ1-2, with 9 bases lining up with TRBD1. The germline gives CDR1 MNHEY, CDR2 SVGEGT. The CDR3 is made up of 14 amino acids. The V gene end was trimmed by 5 bases and the J gene end by 2 bases; junction bases not matched to a gene: 3.

This clone has a single count. The chain has TRBV4-2 and TRBJ1-1; TRBD1 agrees at 8 bases. CDR3 length equals 14 residues. V was clipped by 4 bases and J by 1 base; unmatched bases: 2. CDR1 is LGHNA and CDR2 is YNFKEQ in the germline V gene. In DNA, the CDR3 is TGTGCCAGCAGCCGGGGACAGGAGAACACTGAAGCTTTCTTT. Protein sequence: CASSRGQENTEAFF.

This chain joins TRBV3-1 (or the pseudogene TRBV3-2) and TRBJ2-2; 12 nucleotides align to TRBD2. The CDR3 spans 14 residues. CDR1 LGHDT and CDR2 YNNKEL come from the germline V gene (reference sequence). The trim removed 8 bases at V and 5 bases at J, leaving 3 bases unmatched. The CDR3 nucleotides are TGTGCCAGCGGGCTAGCGGGAGGGACCGGGGAGCTGTTTTTT. Translating it yields CASGLAGGTGELFF.

The V call is TRBV13, the J call TRBJ2-5; D call uncertain. This CDR3 contains 11 residues. Germline lookup yields CDR1 PRHDT and CDR2 FYEKMQ (reference sequence). Trimming cost V 3 bases and J 5 bases, with 4 bases left between them. The CDR3 loop is CASSFGETQYF. The CDR3 bases are TGTGCCAGCAGCTTCGGGGAGACCCAGTACTTC.